The clone carrying this TCR beta chain was observed a handful of times. What it binds is not known. Patients underwent thyroid surgery, and none had received any treatment before it. Methods used by the authors: The study's classifier, a distant-metastasis tool for papillary thyroid cancer, was built using CDR3 differences across clinicopathological groups. MiXCR reprocessed the PCR reads for TCRdb. TCRdb, not the original authors, processed these V and J calls. The table records a few thousand clones, about 33% of them present only once. CDR1 is SGHRS, CDR2 YFSETQ, per germline. CDR3 length: 14 amino acids. V was clipped by 3 bases and J by 4 bases; unmatched bases: 3. The data originate from a study of metastatic and nonmetastatic thyroid tumors. Study context: Repertoires were compared across blood and tumor or nodule tissue from malignant and benign thyroid patients.

Overall study results and limits: It was reported that TCR beta diversity was significantly higher in malignant thyroid tumors than benign nodules, in blood and tumor.

The sequence came from a female donor with papillary thyroid cancer or a benign thyroid nodule (not recorded which). Some clones in this sample may be carry-over from other donors' samples. Sample: adjacent normal tissue. The chain links TRBV5-1 to TRBJ2-3, with 9 bases fitting TRBD1. The CDR3 here is CASSWDRAPDTQYF. In DNA form, the CDR3 reads TGCGCCAGCAGCTGGGACAGGGCCCCAGATACGCAGTATTTT.